This T cell receptor (beta chain) was captured in a study of cytomegalovirus exposure and HLA in healthy donors. The wider study: Counted in an early data release were 75 million to 85 million unique TCRs from HLA-typed donors. Findings of the study overall: Confirmation in vitro established that three CMV-associated chains were specific for CMV antigens. Associated with cytomegalovirus, according to the listing, were around 160 TCR beta chains.

This clone was detected only once. The antigen is undetermined. The length of the CDR3 is 15 residues. V lost 1 base and J lost 9, with 17 bases in between. CDR1 is SGHDT, CDR2 YYEEEE, per germline. Use of 60 Vbeta and 13 Jbeta primers characterized the PCR. The repertoire was sequenced with immunoSEQ multiplex PCR; TCRdb's copy has only in-frame clones and lacks some. Found here are under 200,000 clones, 65% to 85% of them singletons; the top ten hold approximately 6%. The origin of this receptor is a young woman in good health and CMV-seropositive. The chain recombines TRBV5-6 with TRBJ2-1; a weak D match, TRBD1 (5 bases). Sequencing was performed on PBMCs. Written as DNA, the CDR3 is TGTGCCAGCAGCTTGTCGGCAGGGATCCTACTTGAGCAGTTCTTC. This translates into CASSLSAGILLEQFF.